The 17 T cell receptor beta chains below all came from one sample that was sequenced in a study of regulatory T cells in long-lasting Graves disease (dated by TCRdb to 2020 to 2022). The sample's time point, from its label and the paper: newly diagnosed GD, antithyroid drugs for less than 3 months. For both TCR sequencing and RNA sequencing, RNA was extracted from PBMCs in TRIzol. Receptor amplification or capture employed multiplex PCR. The sequencer listed for this sample is Illumina HiSeq 4000. CDR3 regions were amplified by Arm-PCR with iRepertoire HTBI primers to construct TCR beta libraries. The raw public data were reprocessed by TCRdb itself: fastp quality trimming at Q25, MiXCR clonotype calling, in-frame beta chains only. Every distinct CDR3 protein forms one entry, paired with its most common genes and DNA. In all, the sample holds 550,000 to 650,000 distinct CDR3 sequences, and 15% to 20% of those were seen once. The ten largest clones add up to more than 10% of the sample.

A further study also used this sample, focusing on T cells in Graves' hyperthyroidism and ophthalmopathy.

The specimen was peripheral blood mononuclear cells (PBMCs), collected at new diagnosis, from a patient treated with antithyroid drugs. Receptor source: a man between 18 and 35 years old with Graves disease. Donor details come from another sample of the same person, matched by shared clones.

This clonotype occurred a few times. The chain uses TRBV30 and TRBJ1-6, with D perhaps TRBD1 (5 bases). V was cut by 0 bases and J by 11 bases, with 11 bases left in between. Germline loops: CDR1 GTSNPN, CDR2 SVGIG (reference sequence). This CDR3 has 13 amino acids. The CDR3 spells CAWSVRGTTPLHF. CDR3 DNA: TGTGCCTGGAGTGTACGAGGGACGACACCCCTCCACTTT.

In its sample, this clonotype was seen many times. CDR3 in amino acids: CASSFYVGQGGEKLFF. As DNA, the CDR3 is TGTGCCAGCAGTTTCTACGTCGGACAGGGGGGCGAAAAACTGTTTTTT. J is TRBJ1-4 and V is TRBV2; 10 bases are shared with TRBD1. CDR3 length equals 16 residues. Germline V lookup: CDR1 SNHLY, CDR2 FYNNEI. V dropped 5 bases and J dropped 8; count of bases not matched to a gene: 11.

CDR3 loop: CASSLIGPGQGRWLSNSPLHF. The CDR3 DNA reads as TGTGCCAGCAGTTTAATTGGGCCGGGACAGGGACGATGGTTGAGTAATTCACCCCTCCACTTT. The J gene is TRBJ1-6, the V gene TRBV27, with 9 bases that match TRBD1. The germline V gene encodes CDR1 MNHEY and CDR2 SMNVEV (reference sequence). V lost 2 bases to trimming and J lost 6 bases; unmatched junction nucleotides: 20. The CDR3 covers 21 residues.

This clonotype has a count of ten or more. V is TRBV7-6 and J is TRBJ1-1; the D is unclear. This CDR3 region has 13 residues. V was clipped by 1 base and J by 6 bases, with 9 bases between them. The germline CDR1 and CDR2 sequences are SGHVS and FNYEAQ. The CDR3 protein is CASSLVEASEAFF. CDR3 coding DNA: TGTGCCAGCAGCTTAGTAGAGGCCTCTGAAGCTTTCTTT.

This clonotype occurred a few times. The genes are TRBV20-1 and TRBJ1-3; D remains ambiguous. The CDR3 sequence is 12 residues long. Trimming took 5 bases from V and 2 from J, leaving 7 bases between them. The germline gives CDR1 DFQATT, CDR2 SNEGSKA (reference sequence). Here the CDR3 DNA reads TGCAGTGCTGCCGGTCCTGGAAACACCATATATTTT. As protein: CSAAGPGNTIYF.

Only a few counts were recorded for this clonotype. The chain combines TRBV19 with TRBJ1-2; 7 positions agree with TRBD1. This CDR3 spans 13 amino acids. The junction had 4 bases not matched to a gene; V was cut back by 5 bases and J by 4 bases. Germline V gene data show CDR1 as LNHDA and CDR2 as SQIVND (reference sequence). The CDR3 nucleotides are TGTGCCAGTAGTGGTCCAGGGGGCTATGGCTACACCTTC. Amino acid sequence: CASSGPGGYGYTF. The full variable domain, with the rest looked up from reference TRBV19 and TRBJ1-2, is DGGITQSPKYLFRKEGQNVTLSCEQNLNHDAMYWYRQDPGQGLRLIYYSQIVNDFQKGDIAEGYSVSREKKESFPLTVTSAQKNPTAFYLCASSGPGGYGYTFGSGTRLTVV.

The V gene is TRBV2, the J gene TRBJ2-1; TRBD2 aligns across 9 bases. The V gene end was trimmed by 2 bases and the J gene end by 3 bases; junction bases not matched to a gene: 5. The CDR3 totals 16 residues. The germline CDR1 and CDR2 sequences are SNHLY and FYNNEI. CDR3 nucleotides: TGTGCCAGCAGTGAAAGGGTAGCGGGAGTCTACAATGAGCAGTTCTTC. As protein: CASSERVAGVYNEQFF.

The V and J genes are TRBV5-1 and TRBJ2-2; D remains ambiguous. CDR1 SGHRS and CDR2 YFSETQ come from the germline V gene. CDR3 length: 16 residues. Trimming removed 0 bases at V and 1 base at J, with 10 bases between. CDR3 residues: CASSLVAALNTGELFF. CDR3 sequence (DNA): TGCGCCAGCAGCTTGGTGGCAGCTTTGAACACCGGGGAGCTGTTTTTT.

This clonotype was counted ten times or more. The CDR3 sequence: CASSLTFQDNEQFF. In DNA, the CDR3 is TGTGCCAGCAGCTTAACTTTCCAGGACAATGAGCAGTTCTTC. The J gene is TRBJ2-1, the V gene TRBV7-3, with D uncertain. This CDR3 region has 14 residues. CDR1 and CDR2 (germline): SGHTA, FQGTGA. V was trimmed by 0 bases and J by 5 bases, leaving 8 bases between them.

Concerning this clonotype itself: Just one base apart from a much larger clone, this may be a read error. V gene TRBV12-3 or TRBV12-4 combines with J gene TRBJ1-2; TRBD1 might be the D (6 bases). The V and J ends lost 6 bases and 1 base respectively, with 18 bases between them. This CDR3 comprises 16 residues. The CDR3 DNA sequence: TGTGCCAGCAGCCCCCGGGGGGGGGGCCTTAACTATGGCTACACCTTC. It codes for CASSPRGGGLNYGYTF.

The sample holds many counts of this clonotype. V and J are TRBV29-1 and TRBJ1-5; TRBD1 is a possible D gene (5 bases). V lost 6 bases and J lost 6, with 15 bases in between. Germline assignment: CDR1 SQVTM and CDR2 ANQGSEA. This CDR3 contains 13 residues. The CDR3 spells CSVGRGVGQPQHF. The CDR3 coding sequence is TGCAGCGTGGGACGTGGGGTGGGTCAGCCCCAGCATTTT.

V and J are TRBV10-3 and TRBJ1-2, with a possible D match to TRBD1 (6 bases). V gave up 10 bases and J gave up 8 bases, with 17 bases separating them. CDR1 ENHRY and CDR2 SYGVKD come from the germline V gene. The CDR3 runs to 12 residues. In DNA, the CDR3 is TGTGCCACCGGGGGCGGCGTGGTCGGCTACACCTTC. Translating gives CATGGGVVGYTF.

This clonotype was recorded a few times. The chain employs TRBV18 and TRBJ1-2; TRBD1 matches 7 bases. The CDR3 runs 16 residues. Germline-derived CDR1 and CDR2 are KGHSH and LQKENI. Trimming cost V 4 bases and J 1 base; bases outside gene matches: 9. The CDR3, as DNA: TGTGCCAGCTCACAAGAGGGGGGACAGAGTAACTATGGCTACACCTTC. Translating it yields CASSQEGGQSNYGYTF.

This clonotype was seen ten or more times. This sequence joins TRBV27 and TRBJ2-7, with unresolved D. The germline V gene has CDR1 MNHEY and CDR2 SMNVEV (reference sequence). The CDR3 has 14 residues. The germline V and J ends were trimmed by 4 bases and 1 base, with 11 bases remaining between them. The CDR3 here is CASSSSDGSYEQYF. The CDR3 coding sequence is TGTGCCAGCAGTTCCTCCGACGGATCCTACGAGCAGTACTTC.

V usage is TRBV9 and J usage is TRBJ2-7; D possibly matches TRBD1 or TRBD2 (5 bases each). Trimming stripped 2 bases from V and 7 bases from J, with 10 bases between. Germline CDR1 and CDR2: SGDLS and YYNGEE. CDR3 length: 12 amino acids. The CDR3 region is CASSVGTAEQYF. In nucleotides, the CDR3 is TGTGCCAGCAGCGTCGGGACGGCGGAGCAGTACTTC.

The chain carries TRBV19 and TRBJ2-3; 9 positions match TRBD2. The germline V gene encodes CDR1 LNHDA and CDR2 SQIVND (reference sequence). J lost 0 bases, V lost 0 bases, and 1 base had no gene match. The CDR3 consists of 16 residues. CDR3 loop: CASSIEAGGSTDTQYF. CDR3 coding DNA: TGTGCCAGTAGTATAGAAGCGGGGGGAAGCACAGATACGCAGTATTTT.

Ten or more counts support this clonotype. The chain links TRBV29-1 to TRBJ1-4, with D uncertain. Trimming pared 0 bases from V and 8 bases from J, leaving 16 bases between. This CDR3 contains 15 residues. Germline V gene sequence: CDR1 SQVTM, CDR2 ANQGSEA. CDR3 nucleotide sequence: TGCAGCGTTGAAGATCCAGGCGGAAATGCCGAAAAACTGTTTTTT. This gives the protein CSVEDPGGNAEKLFF.